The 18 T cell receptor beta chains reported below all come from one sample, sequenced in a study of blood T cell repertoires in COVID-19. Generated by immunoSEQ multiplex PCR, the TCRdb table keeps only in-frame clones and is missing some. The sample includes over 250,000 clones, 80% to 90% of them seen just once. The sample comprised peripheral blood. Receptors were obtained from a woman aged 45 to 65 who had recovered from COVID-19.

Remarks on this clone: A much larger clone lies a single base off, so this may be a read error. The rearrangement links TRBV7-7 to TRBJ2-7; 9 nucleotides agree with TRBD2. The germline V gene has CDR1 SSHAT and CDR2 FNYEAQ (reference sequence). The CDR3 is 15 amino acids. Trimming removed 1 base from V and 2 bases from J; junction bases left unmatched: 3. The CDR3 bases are TGTGCCAGCAGCTTAGGACTAGCGGATACCTACGAGCAGTACTTC. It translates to CASSLGLADTYEQYF. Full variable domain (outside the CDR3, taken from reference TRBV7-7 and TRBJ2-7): GAGVSQSPRYKVTKRGQDVTLRCDPISSHATLYWYQQALGQGPEFLTYFNYEAQPDKSGLPSDRFSAERPEGSISTLTIQRTEQRDSAMYRCASSLGLADTYEQYFGPGTRLTVT.

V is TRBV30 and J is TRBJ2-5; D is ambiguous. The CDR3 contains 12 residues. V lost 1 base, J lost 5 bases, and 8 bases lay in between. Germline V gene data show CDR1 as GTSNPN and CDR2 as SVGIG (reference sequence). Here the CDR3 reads CAWSAPGETQYF. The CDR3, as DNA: TGTGCCTGGAGTGCCCCCGGGGAGACCCAGTACTTC.

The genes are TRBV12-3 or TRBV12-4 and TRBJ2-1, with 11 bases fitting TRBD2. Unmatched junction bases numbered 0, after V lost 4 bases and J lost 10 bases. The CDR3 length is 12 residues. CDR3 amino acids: CASSSSGREQFF. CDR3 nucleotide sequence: TGTGCCAGCAGTTCTAGCGGGAGGGAGCAGTTCTTC.

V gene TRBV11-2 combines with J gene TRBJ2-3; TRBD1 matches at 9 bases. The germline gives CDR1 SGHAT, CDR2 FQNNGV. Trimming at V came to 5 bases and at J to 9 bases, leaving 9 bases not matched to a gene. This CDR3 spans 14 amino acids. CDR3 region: CASSRDRDMGTQYF. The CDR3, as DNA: TGTGCCAGCAGCCGGGACAGGGATATGGGGACGCAGTATTTT.

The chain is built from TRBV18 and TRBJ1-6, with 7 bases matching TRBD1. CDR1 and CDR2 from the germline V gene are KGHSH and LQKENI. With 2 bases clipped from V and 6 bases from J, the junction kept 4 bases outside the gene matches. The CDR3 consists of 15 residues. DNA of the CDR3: TGTGCCAGCTCACCAGGACAGGAGAGTAATTCACCCCTCCACTTT. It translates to CASSPGQESNSPLHF.

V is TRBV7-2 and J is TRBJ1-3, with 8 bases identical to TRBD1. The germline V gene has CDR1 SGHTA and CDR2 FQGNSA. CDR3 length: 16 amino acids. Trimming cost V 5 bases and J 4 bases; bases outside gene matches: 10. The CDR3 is CASSPNRGGAGNTIYF. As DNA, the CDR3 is TGTGCCAGCAGCCCCAACAGGGGGGGGGCAGGAAACACCATATATTTT.

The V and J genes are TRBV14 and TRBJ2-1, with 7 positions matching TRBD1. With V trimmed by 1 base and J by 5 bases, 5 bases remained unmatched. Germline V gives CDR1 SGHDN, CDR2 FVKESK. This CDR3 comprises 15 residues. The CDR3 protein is CASSQGQGLHNEQFF. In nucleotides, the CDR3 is TGTGCCAGCAGCCAAGGACAGGGTCTCCACAATGAGCAGTTCTTC.

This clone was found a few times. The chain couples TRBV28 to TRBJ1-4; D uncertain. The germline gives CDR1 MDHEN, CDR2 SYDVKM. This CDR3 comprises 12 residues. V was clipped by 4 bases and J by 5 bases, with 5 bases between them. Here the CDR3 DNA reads TGTGCCAGCAGTTCCGTAAATGAAAAACTGTTTTTT. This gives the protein CASSSVNEKLFF.

The CDR3 DNA is TGCAGCGTTTGGGGAGGGGGTAACTATGGCTACACCTTC. Translating gives CSVWGGGNYGYTF. V is TRBV29-1 and J is TRBJ1-2, with D perhaps matching TRBD1 (6 bases). V was clipped by 5 bases and J by 1 base, with 11 bases between them. This CDR3 comprises 13 residues. Germline V gene data show CDR1 as SQVTM and CDR2 as ANQGSEA. The variable domain in full, completed from reference TRBV29-1 and TRBJ1-2, reads SAVISQKPSRDICQRGTSLTIQCQVDSQVTMMFWYRQQPGQSLTLIATANQGSEATYESGFVIDKFPISRPNLTFSTLTVSNMSPEDSSIYLCSVWGGGNYGYTFGSGTRLTVV.

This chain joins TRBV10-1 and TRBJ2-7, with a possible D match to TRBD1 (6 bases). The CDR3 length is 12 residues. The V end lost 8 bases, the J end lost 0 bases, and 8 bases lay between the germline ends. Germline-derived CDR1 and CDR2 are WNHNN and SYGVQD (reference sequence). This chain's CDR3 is CASRDNSYEQYF. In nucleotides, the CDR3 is TGCGCCAGCCGGGACAACTCCTACGAGCAGTACTTC.

This CDR3 reads CASSYRQGSSYEQYF. The CDR3 DNA reads TGTGCCAGCAGTTACCGACAGGGGAGCTCCTACGAGCAGTACTTC. The chain couples TRBV6-5 to TRBJ2-7; TRBD1 aligns across 8 bases. There are 15 residues in the CDR3. V was pared by 2 bases and J by 0 bases, with 3 bases of the junction left unmatched. Germline values: CDR1 MNHEY, CDR2 SVGAGI.

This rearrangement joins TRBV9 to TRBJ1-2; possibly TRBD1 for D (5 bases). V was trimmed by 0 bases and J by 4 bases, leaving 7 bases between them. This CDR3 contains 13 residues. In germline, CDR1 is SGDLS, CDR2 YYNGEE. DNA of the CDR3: TGTGCCAGCAGCGTAGGACAGTTCTATGGCTACACCTTC. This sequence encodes CASSVGQFYGYTF.

CDR3 in amino acids: CASRGGSGSYEQYF. Here the CDR3 DNA reads TGTGCCAGCAGGGGCGGGAGCGGTTCCTACGAGCAGTACTTC. This rearrangement joins TRBV27 to TRBJ2-7; 7 bases agree with TRBD2. The V segment lost 6 bases and the J segment 1 base; nucleotides outside the gene matches: 6. Germline loops: CDR1 MNHEY, CDR2 SMNVEV (reference sequence). CDR3 size: 14 residues.

The CDR3 sequence: CASSSGTSGQETQYF. For the CDR3, the DNA is TGCGCCAGCAGCTCCGGGACTAGCGGCCAAGAGACCCAGTACTTC. V gene TRBV5-1 combines with J gene TRBJ2-5, with 11 nucleotides matching TRBD2. V shed 3 bases, J shed 1 base, and the junction held 2 bases outside the gene matches. The length of the CDR3 is 15 residues. Germline loops: CDR1 SGHRS, CDR2 YFSETQ.

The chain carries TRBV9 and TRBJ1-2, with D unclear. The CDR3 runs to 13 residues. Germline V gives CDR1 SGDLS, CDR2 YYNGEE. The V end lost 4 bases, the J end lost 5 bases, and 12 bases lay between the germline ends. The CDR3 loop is CASSSGDGYGYTF. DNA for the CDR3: TGTGCCAGCAGCTCGGGTGACGGATATGGCTACACCTTC.

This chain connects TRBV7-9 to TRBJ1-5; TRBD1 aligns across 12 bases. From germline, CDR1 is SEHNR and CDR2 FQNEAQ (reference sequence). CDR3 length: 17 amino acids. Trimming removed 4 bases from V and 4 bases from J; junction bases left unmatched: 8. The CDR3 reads CASSSGTGGELNQPQHF. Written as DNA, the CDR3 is TGTGCCAGCAGCTCCGGGACAGGGGGCGAGCTGAATCAGCCCCAGCATTTT.

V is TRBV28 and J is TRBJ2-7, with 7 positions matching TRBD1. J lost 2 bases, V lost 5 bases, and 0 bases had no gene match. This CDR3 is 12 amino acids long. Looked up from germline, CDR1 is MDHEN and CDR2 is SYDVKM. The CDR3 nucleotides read TGTGCCAGCAGTGGGACAGCCTACGAGCAGTACTTC. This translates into CASSGTAYEQYF.

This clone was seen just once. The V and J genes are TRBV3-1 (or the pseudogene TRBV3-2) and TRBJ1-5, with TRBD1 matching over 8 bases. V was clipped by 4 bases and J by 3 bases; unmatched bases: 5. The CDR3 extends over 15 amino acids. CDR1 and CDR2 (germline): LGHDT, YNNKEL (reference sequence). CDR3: CASSPSRGHNQPQHF. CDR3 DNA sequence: TGTGCCAGCAGCCCTAGCAGGGGGCACAATCAGCCCCAGCATTTT.